The clone carrying this T cell receptor (beta chain) came up a few times. Germline values: CDR1 LNHDA, CDR2 SQIVND (reference sequence). The length of the CDR3 is 16 residues. The trim removed 5 bases at V and 3 bases at J, leaving 12 bases unmatched. These data belong to a study of T cells in Graves' hyperthyroidism and ophthalmopathy. It was RNA transcripts that yielded the amplified TCR beta CDR3 regions. The HTBI primer set was used in a first-round RT-PCR of the TCR CDR3. TCRdb itself ran the multiplex PCR reads through MiXCR, one entry per CDR3 protein. The sample lists approximately 350,000 distinct CDR3 sequences; nearly 15% were seen once.

This sequence was found in a woman aged 55 to 70 with Graves' ophthalmopathy. This sequence joins TRBV19 and TRBJ2-7; TRBD1 matches at 8 bases. The source material was blood. As DNA, the CDR3 is TGTGCCAGTAGTCAAACCCCGGGCAGGGGGCTCTACGAGCAGTACTTC. Its protein product is CASSQTPGRGLYEQYF.